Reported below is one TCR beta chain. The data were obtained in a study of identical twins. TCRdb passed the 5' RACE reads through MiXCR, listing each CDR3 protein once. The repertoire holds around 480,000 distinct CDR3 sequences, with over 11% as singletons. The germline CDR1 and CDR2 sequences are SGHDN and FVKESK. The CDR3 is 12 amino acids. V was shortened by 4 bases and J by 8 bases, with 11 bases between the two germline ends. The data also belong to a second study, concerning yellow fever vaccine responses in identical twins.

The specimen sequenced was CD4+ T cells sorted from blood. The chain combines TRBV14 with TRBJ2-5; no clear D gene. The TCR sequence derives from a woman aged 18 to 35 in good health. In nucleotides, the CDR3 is TGTGCCAGCAGCCCAGGAGAGAGAACCCAGTACTTC. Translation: CASSPGERTQYF.